A single sample is the source of the 24 T cell receptor beta chains below, sequenced in a study of Ad26.COV2.S vaccination and SARS-CoV-2 variants. Profiling relied on immunoSEQ multiplex PCR, and the TCRdb table lists in-frame clones only, not all of them. The sample has about 400,000 clones, around 91% seen once. Treatment meaning: roughly 20 received Ad26.COV2.S at low or high dose, single or two shots; roughly five received placebo; per-sample allocation not given. Following the first vaccine or placebo injection, samples were taken on day 63. Sequenced here: peripheral blood, sampled in a trial of Ad26.COV2.S vaccine versus placebo. Source of these receptors: a person aged 18-60 years who received the Ad26.COV2.S COVID-19 vaccine or a placebo.

This clone occurred once. The rearrangement uses TRBV18 and TRBJ2-7, with 8 bases aligning to TRBD1. This CDR3 is 16 amino acids long. Germline assignment: CDR1 KGHSH and CDR2 LQKENI. J was trimmed by 3 bases and V by 0 bases; bases with no gene match: 7. The CDR3 sequence: CASSPPSPGGSYEQYF. For the CDR3, the DNA is TGTGCCAGCTCACCACCTTCCCCAGGGGGCAGCTACGAGCAGTACTTC.

J is TRBJ2-1 and V is TRBV19, with TRBD2 identical over 8 bases. The CDR3 loop spans 16 amino acids. Germline values: CDR1 LNHDA, CDR2 SQIVND (reference sequence). The V gene end was trimmed by 5 bases and the J gene end by 5 bases; junction bases not matched to a gene: 11. CDR3 in amino acids: CASSRRGTSVHNEQFF. The CDR3 coding sequence is TGTGCCAGTAGTCGGCGGGGGACTAGTGTCCACAATGAGCAGTTCTTC. The full variable domain, in which reference TRBV19 and TRBJ2-1 provide the parts outside the CDR3, is DGGITQSPKYLFRKEGQNVTLSCEQNLNHDAMYWYRQDPGQGLRLIYYSQIVNDFQKGDIAEGYSVSREKKESFPLTVTSAQKNPTAFYLCASSRRGTSVHNEQFFGPGTRLTVL.

The chain uses TRBV30 and TRBJ1-2; 11 nucleotides line up with TRBD1. Germline V gene lookup returns CDR1 GTSNPN and CDR2 SVGIG (reference sequence). This CDR3 region has 13 residues. After removal of 5 bases from V and 3 bases from J, the junction contained 2 bases not matched to a gene. The CDR3 bases are TGTGCCTGGGGACAGGGGGCTCACTATGGCTACACCTTC. Protein product: CAWGQGAHYGYTF.

This clone has only a few counts. This chain uses TRBV5-4 with TRBJ1-4; D gene ambiguous. The CDR3 spans 12 residues. Germline values: CDR1 SGHNT, CDR2 YYREEE (reference sequence). V lost 3 bases and J lost 3, with 3 bases in between. DNA of the CDR3: TGTGCCAGCAGCTCCCCTAATGAAAAACTGTTTTTT. Translated, it gives CASSSPNEKLFF.

In regard to this clone: Other DNA sequences in this specimen translate into the identical CDR3. The V and J genes are TRBV28 and TRBJ1-3, with D hard to call. From germline, CDR1 is MDHEN and CDR2 SYDVKM. V gave up 6 bases and J gave up 0 bases, with 6 bases separating them. The CDR3 length is 13 residues. CDR3 sequence: CASSLYSGNTIYF. The DNA of the CDR3 is TGTGCCAGCAGCCTGTACTCTGGAAACACCATATATTTT. Combining the CDR3 with reference TRBV28 and TRBJ1-3 gives the whole variable domain DVKVTQSSRYLVKRTGEKVFLECVQDMDHENMFWYRQDPGLGLRLIYFSYDVKMKEKGDIPEGYSVSREKKERFSLILESASTNQTSMYLCASSLYSGNTIYFGEGSWLTVV.

As to this clone: Different DNA sequences within this sample yield the same CDR3. The V call is TRBV7-8, the J call TRBJ2-2; D is undetermined. The CDR3 consists of 14 residues. Per the germline V gene, CDR1 is SGHVS and CDR2 is FQNEAQ. Trimming took 1 base from V and 1 from J, leaving 4 bases between them. Written as DNA, the CDR3 is TGTGCCAGCAGCTTAGGGGGGAACACCGGGGAGCTGTTTTTT. As protein: CASSLGGNTGELFF.

J is TRBJ2-1 and V is TRBV19; 10 bases map to TRBD1. Per germline, CDR1 LNHDA and CDR2 SQIVND (reference sequence). The CDR3 runs 14 residues. Trimming at V came to 2 bases and at J to 7 bases, leaving 2 bases not matched to a gene. The CDR3 DNA sequence: TGTGCCAGTAGTATAAGGACAGGGGGTAATGAGCAGTTCTTC. Its translation: CASSIRTGGNEQFF. The entire variable domain, with the rest obtained from reference TRBV19 and TRBJ2-1, is as follows: DGGITQSPKYLFRKEGQNVTLSCEQNLNHDAMYWYRQDPGQGLRLIYYSQIVNDFQKGDIAEGYSVSREKKESFPLTVTSAQKNPTAFYLCASSIRTGGNEQFFGPGTRLTVL.

The chain is built from TRBV19 and TRBJ1-2, with no clear D. The CDR3 extends over 13 amino acids. V lost 5 bases, J lost 5 bases, and 12 bases lay in between. Germline values: CDR1 LNHDA, CDR2 SQIVND (reference sequence). The CDR3 here is CASSPRDIYGYTF. The DNA of the CDR3 is TGTGCCAGTAGTCCGAGAGACATTTATGGCTACACCTTC.

The chain joins TRBV5-5 to TRBJ1-5; D may be TRBD1 (5 bases). The CDR3 sequence is 13 residues long. V shed 3 bases and J shed 7 bases, with 11 bases lying between them. Germline loops: CDR1 SGHKS, CDR2 YYEKEE (reference sequence). As DNA, the CDR3 is TGTGCCAGCAGCTCCGGAAGGGGACAGCCCCAGCATTTT. Amino acid sequence: CASSSGRGQPQHF.

The rearrangement uses TRBV30 and TRBJ2-7; TRBD1 might be the D (5 bases). This CDR3 spans 12 amino acids. V was trimmed by 1 base and J by 6 bases, leaving 10 bases between them. Germline V gene sequence: CDR1 GTSNPN, CDR2 SVGIG (reference sequence). This CDR3 is CAWSEGSLEQYF. CDR3 coding DNA: TGTGCCTGGAGTGAGGGGTCTCTCGAGCAGTACTTC.

The gene calls are TRBV2 and TRBJ2-5; a weak D match, TRBD1 (6 bases). V shed 7 bases and J shed 4 bases, with 16 bases lying between them. Germline V gene data show CDR1 as SNHLY and CDR2 as FYNNEI. The CDR3 extends over 14 amino acids. DNA of the CDR3: TGTGCCAGCAATAACGGCCAGGGGATAGAGACCCAGTACTTC. This gives the protein CASNNGQGIETQYF.

The chain links TRBV4-2 to TRBJ2-3, with 11 bases that match TRBD2. Germline values: CDR1 LGHNA, CDR2 YNFKEQ. The CDR3 contains 18 residues. V dropped 0 bases and J dropped 3; count of bases not matched to a gene: 8. The CDR3: CASSQDSPGTSGTDTQYF. CDR3 DNA sequence: TGTGCCAGCAGCCAAGATTCCCCCGGGACTAGCGGTACAGATACGCAGTATTTT.

This clone was seen once. V and J are TRBV11-1 and TRBJ2-1; D may be TRBD1 (6 bases). Trimming shortened V by 4 bases and J by 7 bases, and 14 bases separated the two germline ends. The CDR3 is made up of 14 amino acids. Germline V gene lookup returns CDR1 SGHAT and CDR2 FQDESV (reference sequence). The DNA of the CDR3 is TGTGCCAGCAGCTCGGTAGGGGGTTTGAATGAGCAGTTCTTC. Its translation is CASSSVGGLNEQFF.

The J gene is TRBJ1-2, the V gene TRBV19, with D possibly being TRBD1 (5 bases). V shed 5 bases and J shed 7 bases, with 20 bases lying between them. The CDR3 covers 15 residues. CDR1 is LNHDA, CDR2 SQIVND, per germline (reference sequence). The CDR3 region has the DNA TGTGCCAGTAGTCTCGGGAGAGGGCAGGGACTTGGCTACACCTTC. Its protein is CASSLGRGQGLGYTF.

V usage is TRBV18 and J usage is TRBJ1-5; D not resolved. CDR1 and CDR2 (germline): KGHSH, LQKENI. Trimming took 0 bases from V and 15 from J, leaving 15 bases between them. The CDR3 runs 13 residues. The CDR3 region is CASSPPLAGGLHF. DNA for the CDR3: TGTGCCAGCTCACCACCGTTGGCGGGCGGACTGCATTTT.

The chain recombines TRBV6-1 with TRBJ2-1; D gene uncertain. This CDR3 has 16 amino acids. The germline gives CDR1 MNHNS, CDR2 SASEGT. Trimming shortened V by 2 bases and J by 2 bases, and 13 bases separated the two germline ends. CDR3 DNA: TGTGCCAGCAGTGAACTCTTTCCTTCCCCCTACAATGAGCAGTTCTTC. It is translated as CASSELFPSPYNEQFF.

V gene TRBV11-2 combines with J gene TRBJ2-3, with D unclear. Between the trimmed V and J ends, which lost 5 bases and 0 bases, there was a span of 9 bases. CDR3 length: 14 residues. Germline CDR1 reads SGHAT; CDR2 reads FQNNGV. Here the CDR3 DNA reads TGTGCCAGCAGCCTCCGACGAAGCACAGATACGCAGTATTTT. It is translated as CASSLRRSTDTQYF.

V usage is TRBV30 and J usage is TRBJ1-4; maybe TRBD1 (6 bases). The germline V and J ends were trimmed by 0 bases and 7 bases, with 15 bases remaining between them. The germline CDR1 and CDR2 sequences are GTSNPN and SVGIG (reference sequence). The CDR3 runs to 15 residues. The CDR3, as DNA: TGTGCCTGGAGTGTAAGTTCGGGGGCGGCTGAAAAACTGTTTTTT. Translating it yields CAWSVSSGAAEKLFF.

The V call is TRBV7-9, the J call TRBJ1-2, with no clear D. V was cut by 6 bases and J by 0 bases, with 11 bases left in between. CDR1 and CDR2 from the germline V gene are SEHNR and FQNEAQ (reference sequence). There are 14 residues in the CDR3. The CDR3 nucleotides read TGTGCCAGCAGGAGGTCACAAACTAACTATGGCTACACCTTC. This codes for CASRRSQTNYGYTF.

V is TRBV18 and J is TRBJ1-1; 7 bases line up with TRBD1. The CDR3 extends over 12 amino acids. Per the germline V gene, CDR1 is KGHSH and CDR2 is LQKENI. V shed 4 bases and J 6 bases; nucleotides not matched to a gene: 2. DNA of the CDR3: TGTGCCAGCTCACAGACAGGGCCTGAAGCTTTCTTT. Translating gives CASSQTGPEAFF.

This chain joins TRBV27 and TRBJ2-2, with TRBD2 matching 7 bases. The CDR3 is 14 residues long. CDR1 MNHEY and CDR2 SMNVEV come from the germline V gene (reference sequence). Trimming at V came to 11 bases and at J to 3 bases, leaving 9 bases not matched to a gene. The CDR3 reads CARGETRDTGELFF. In nucleotides, the CDR3 is TGTGCCCGGGGGGAGACGAGGGACACCGGGGAGCTGTTTTTT.

This sequence joins TRBV9 and TRBJ2-7; 14 bases match TRBD2. This CDR3 has 15 residues. The V gene end was trimmed by 3 bases and the J gene end by 6 bases; junction bases not matched to a gene: 5. Germline V gene data show CDR1 as SGDLS and CDR2 as YYNGEE. CDR3 sequence: CASSASGTSGSEQYF. The CDR3, as DNA: TGTGCCAGCAGCGCTTCCGGGACTAGCGGGAGCGAGCAGTACTTC.

CDR3 sequence (DNA): TGTGCCAGCAACAGACAGGCTAATTCACCCCTCCACTTT. This translates into CASNRQANSPLHF. The genes are TRBV6-5 and TRBJ1-6; tentative D call: TRBD1 (6 bases). The CDR3 loop spans 13 amino acids. V was trimmed by 7 bases and J by 6 bases, leaving 10 bases between them. Germline values: CDR1 MNHEY, CDR2 SVGAGI.

The rearrangement uses TRBV7-3 and TRBJ2-7; 10 nucleotides agree with TRBD1. Trimming took 1 base from V and 6 from J; bases not matched to a gene: 6. This CDR3 has 15 residues. Germline V gene sequence: CDR1 SGHTA, CDR2 FQGTGA. The CDR3 region is CASSLMGQGKGEQYF. CDR3 bases: TGTGCCAGCAGCTTAATGGGACAGGGGAAGGGCGAGCAGTACTTC.